Listed below are T cell receptor beta chains from one sample, sequenced in a study of beta chain features in type 1 diabetes. TCRdb's table, derived via immunoSEQ multiplex PCR, lists solely in-frame clones and lacks some. The table shows 150,000 to 160,000 clones, with around 10% occurring only once. The sample consisted of central memory CD4+ T cells from blood. These receptors all come from a man aged 18 to 35 in good health. The CDR3 runs from the conserved cysteine through the conserved F or W. A D gene is named only where the DNA matches it firmly. For some rows the clone size is stated as once, few or many, or as a class when expanded; others skip it.

TRBD1	TRBV4-2	-	TRBJ2-3	TGTGCCAGCAGCCCGGACAGGGGTGGGGATACGCAGTATTTT	CASSPDRGGDTQYF
TRBD1	TRBV4-1	few	TRBJ1-1	TGCGCCAGCAGAGTGGGACAGGGGAAAGTCTTGAACACTGAAGCTTTCTTT	CASRVGQGKVLNTEAFF
-	TRBV9	-	TRBJ2-1	TGTGCCAGCAGCGTACTAGCGCTCAATGAGCAGTTCTTC	CASSVLALNEQFF
TRBD1	TRBV29-1	-	TRBJ1-4	TGCAGCGTTCGCAGGGGGCCCCTGAGGGAAAAACTGTTTTTT	CSVRRGPLREKLFF
TRBD1	TRBV11-2	-	TRBJ1-4	TGTGCCAGCAGCCCCGCCGGGACAGGGGCAGAAAAACTGTTTTTT	CASSPAGTGAEKLFF
TRBD1	TRBV11-1	-	TRBJ2-5	TGTGCCAGCAGCTTGGGACAGGGGAAGCGGGAGACCCAGTACTTC	CASSLGQGKRETQYF
TRBD1	TRBV5-4	-	TRBJ1-1	TGTGCCAGCAGCGCAGGAGGTGCAGGGGGCACTGAAGCTTTCTTT	CASSAGGAGGTEAFF
-	TRBV29-1	-	TRBJ2-7	TGCAGCGGTGCGACCACCTACGAGCAGTACTTC	CSGATTYEQYF
TRBD1	TRBV28	-	TRBJ1-2	TGTGCCAGCAGTTCCTTAGGACAGGATGGCTACACCTTC	CASSSLGQDGYTF
-	TRBV6-5	-	TRBJ1-2	TGTGCCAGCAGTCGAACGCAGGGAAACTATGGCTACACCTTC	CASSRTQGNYGYTF
TRBD2	TRBV4-2	-	TRBJ2-5	TGTGCCAGCAGCCGACCGGGGGGCCAAGAGACCCAGTACTTC	CASSRPGGQETQYF
-	TRBV18	few	TRBJ2-1	TGTGCCAGCTCGACGGGGAGGACTTACAATGAGCAGTTCTTC	CASSTGRTYNEQFF
-	TRBV14	few	TRBJ1-4	TGTGCCAGCAGCCAAGGGTCCACCGGAGGGGAAAAACTGTTTTTT	CASSQGSTGGEKLFF
TRBD1	TRBV29-1	-	TRBJ2-3	TGCAGCGCGGGCGACAGGGGCGTCATAAGCACAGATACGCAGTATTTT	CSAGDRGVISTDTQYF
-	TRBV18	few	TRBJ1-1	TGTGCCAGCTCACCTTCAGACAGCCGTGAAGCTTTCTTT	CASSPSDSREAFF
-	TRBV27	-	TRBJ1-6	TGTGCCAGCAGTTTATGGGATAACTATAATTCACCCCTCCACTTT	CASSLWDNYNSPLHF
-	TRBV7-9	few	TRBJ2-7	TGTGCCAGCAGCTTGGGATCTGGGACCGAGCAGTACTTC	CASSLGSGTEQYF
TRBD2	TRBV11-1	few	TRBJ2-1	TGTGCCAGCACGACTAGCGGATTCCTGAGCTCCTACAATGAGCAGTTCTTC	CASTTSGFLSSYNEQFF
TRBD1	TRBV5-4	-	TRBJ1-6	TGTGCCAGCAGCTCGCCCGGGACAGGGAATGGGACACCCCTCCACTTT	CASSSPGTGNGTPLHF
TRBD1	TRBV4-3	-	TRBJ1-5	TGCGCCAGCAGTCTGGACAGGTCCGATCAGCCCCAGCATTTT	CASSLDRSDQPQHF
-	TRBV5-1	-	TRBJ1-1	TGCGCCAGCAGCTTGGGTGCGGAACTGAACACTGAAGCTTTCTTT	CASSLGAELNTEAFF
-	TRBV9	-	TRBJ1-2	TGTGCCAGCATTTTTAGGGGCTACACCTTC	CASIFRGYTF
-	TRBV7-2	-	TRBJ1-5	TGTGCCAGCAGCCAATCCGGGACGGCCAATCAGCCCCAGCATTTT	CASSQSGTANQPQHF
TRBD1	TRBV5-5	few	TRBJ2-3	TGTGCCAGCACCCTAACCCCTGACAGGGGCGCAGATACGCAGTATTTT	CASTLTPDRGADTQYF
TRBD1	TRBV7-8	-	TRBJ2-3	TGTGCCAGCAGCACCAGGGGGTATAGCACAGATACGCAGTATTTT	CASSTRGYSTDTQYF
-	TRBV5-1	few	TRBJ2-2	TGCGCCAGCAGCGCGGGTCCTTCAGCTCTGGGCACCGGGGAGCTGTTTTTT	CASSAGPSALGTGELFF
TRBD2	TRBV28	few	TRBJ2-2	TGTGCCAGCACTCCCCTGGCGGGGGACACCGGGGAGCTGTTTTTT	CASTPLAGDTGELFF
-	TRBV7-2	few	TRBJ1-5	TGTGCCAGCAGCTTCCAGTCCAATCAGCCCCAGCATTTT	CASSFQSNQPQHF
-	TRBV19	few	TRBJ2-5	TGTGCCAGTAGTCCCGGGGGATCGACCCAGTACTTC	CASSPGGSTQYF
-	TRBV7-8	few	TRBJ2-1	TGTGCCAGCAGCTTCTTTGGGACGCTCGTGAACAATGAGCAGTTCTTC	CASSFFGTLVNNEQFF
-	TRBV28	few	TRBJ1-2	TGTGCCAGCAGTCGCACCCTACAAAACTATGGCTACACCTTC	CASSRTLQNYGYTF
-	TRBV7-2	few	TRBJ1-2	TGTGCCAGCAGCTTAGGACAGCGCGACTATGGCTACACCTTC	CASSLGQRDYGYTF
-	TRBV7-2	-	TRBJ2-2	TGTGCCAGCAGCCCGCCCGGGACCCAGACCGGGGAGCTGTTTTTT	CASSPPGTQTGELFF
TRBD2	TRBV14	few	TRBJ2-6	TGTGCCAGCAGCCATCGACTGCTAGCGGGCGGGGCCAACGTCCTGACTTTC	CASSHRLLAGGANVLTF
TRBD1	TRBV7-2	-	TRBJ2-7	TGTGCCAGCAGCTCTCGGACAGGAGGAAACGAGCAGTACTTC	CASSSRTGGNEQYF
-	TRBV9	-	TRBJ1-5	TGTGCCAGCAGCGCTGGGGCTTATCAGCCCCAGCATTTT	CASSAGAYQPQHF
-	TRBV11-3	few	TRBJ2-3	TGTGCCAGCAGCTCAGATCGGGACTTTCGCACAGATACGCAGTATTTT	CASSSDRDFRTDTQYF
-	TRBV9	few	TRBJ1-1	TGTGCCAGCAGCTTCCACACAGGGTCCACTGAAGCTTTCTTT	CASSFHTGSTEAFF
TRBD1	TRBV28	many	TRBJ2-3	TGCTCAGGGGGAAGAGATACGCAGTATTTT	CSGGRDTQYF
-	TRBV29-1	few	TRBJ2-7	TGCAGCGTTGAGGGGTTCTCCTACGAGCAGTACTTC	CSVEGFSYEQYF
TRBD2	TRBV4-2	-	TRBJ2-3	TGTGCCAGCAGCCATTCCGGGACTAGCGGTGGGGATACGCAGTATTTT	CASSHSGTSGGDTQYF
-	TRBV6-5	-	TRBJ2-5	TGTGCCATCAGTGACAGCTCCCAAGAGACCCAGTACTTC	CAISDSSQETQYF
TRBD1	TRBV4-2	-	TRBJ2-3	TGTGCCAGCAGCCAAGAACCCAGGGGGCGTTCTTCTGGCACAGATACGCAGTATTTT	CASSQEPRGRSSGTDTQYF
TRBD2	TRBV4-3	-	TRBJ2-4	TGCGCCAGCAGCCAAGAATTGGGAGGGAACGTGGCCAAAAACATTCAGTACTTC	CASSQELGGNVAKNIQYF
-	TRBV28	few	TRBJ1-1	TGTGCCAGCAGTTTAGGCAGGGTTGGCGTCGTTGAAGCTTTCTTT	CASSLGRVGVVEAFF